The 30 T cell receptor beta chains in this list originate from one sample, sequenced in a study of response to subunit inactivated influenza vaccine. TCRdb fed the RT-PCR reads into MiXCR, producing one record per CDR3 protein. The profile shows 500,000 to 550,000 distinct CDR3 sequences, under 30% of them singletons. This same sample was also part of a study on T cells expressing NK-cell markers. From that study: Scientists made TCR beta cDNA using 5'RACE template switching with UMIs.

Material: CD4+ T cells sorted from PBMCs, obtained roughly 13 days after vaccination. These TCRs come from a man aged 50 to 59 who received an inactivated influenza vaccine.

This chain connects TRBV7-9 to TRBJ2-5, with D maybe TRBD1 (6 bases). V was shortened by 5 bases and J by 0 bases, with 19 bases between the two germline ends. Germline assignment: CDR1 SEHNR and CDR2 FQNEAQ (reference sequence). There are 17 residues in the CDR3. CDR3 nucleotides: TGTGCCAGCAGCGCACCTACCGGCAGGGGCGACCAAGAGACCCAGTACTTC. Amino acid sequence: CASSAPTGRGDQETQYF.

The chain joins TRBV24-1 to TRBJ2-7; no clear D. The germline gives CDR1 KGHDR, CDR2 SFDVKD. Deletions cut 7 bases from V and 2 bases from J, with 14 bases between. The CDR3 is 14 amino acids. The CDR3 is CATSQNGLTYEQYF. DNA for the CDR3: TGTGCCACCAGCCAAAACGGTTTAACCTACGAGCAGTACTTC.

The chain combines TRBV6-2 or TRBV6-3 with TRBJ2-2; TRBD1 agrees at 11 bases. This CDR3 contains 15 residues. Germline V gene data show CDR1 as MNHEY and CDR2 as SVGEGT. The V and J ends lost 5 bases and 6 bases, in that order; junction bases with no gene match: 5. CDR3 sequence (DNA): TGTGCCAGCAGTGGACCGGGACAGGGGGCCGGGGAGCTGTTTTTT. Its protein product is CASSGPGQGAGELFF.

Only a few counts were recorded for this clonotype. This chain joins TRBV15 and TRBJ1-2, with D perhaps TRBD1 (6 bases). This CDR3 is built from 16 residues. V gave up 5 bases and J gave up 5 bases, with 21 bases separating them. The germline V gene encodes CDR1 LNHNV and CDR2 YYDKDF (reference sequence). Written as DNA, the CDR3 is TGTGCCACCAGCCTAAGGCCCCGGGACAATCAGTATGGCTACACCTTC. Amino acid sequence: CATSLRPRDNQYGYTF.

The CDR3 nucleotides read TGTGCCAGCAGCTATCTAGCGGGAGCCAATGAGCAGTTCTTC. Protein: CASSYLAGANEQFF. The V and J genes are TRBV6-5 and TRBJ2-1; the match to TRBD2 covers 10 bases. V trimming: 6 bases; J trimming: 6 bases; junction bases outside the gene matches: 5. Germline CDR1 is MNHEY and CDR2 is SVGAGI. This CDR3 spans 14 amino acids.

This clonotype occurred a few times. V is TRBV6-2 or TRBV6-3 and J is TRBJ2-1, with TRBD2 matching 11 bases. Trimming removed 5 bases from V and 3 bases from J; junction bases left unmatched: 6. The germline gives CDR1 MNHEY, CDR2 SVGEGT. CDR3 length equals 16 residues. CDR3 coding DNA: TGTGCCAGCAGTAGAACTAGCGGGGGTCTCTACAATGAGCAGTTCTTC. This sequence encodes CASSRTSGGLYNEQFF.

The gene calls are TRBV24-1 and TRBJ2-3; D is perhaps TRBD1 (6 bases). The germline V and J ends were trimmed by 3 bases and 2 bases, with 14 bases remaining between them. The CDR3 totals 16 residues. Germline V gene sequence: CDR1 KGHDR, CDR2 SFDVKD. The CDR3 coding sequence is TGTGCCACCAGTGATGGTACAGGGCCGCTCACAGATACGCAGTATTTT. This encodes CATSDGTGPLTDTQYF.

This clonotype was observed many times. The V and J genes are TRBV19 and TRBJ2-1, with 7 nucleotides matching TRBD1. The germline gives CDR1 LNHDA, CDR2 SQIVND (reference sequence). The ends lost 6 bases at V and 15 bases at J; junction bases unmatched: 8. The CDR3 is 11 residues long. CDR3 bases: TGTGCCAGTAGAACCGACAGGGCCGCGTTCTTC. This encodes CASRTDRAAFF.

The chain is built from TRBV11-3 and TRBJ2-3, with D perhaps matching TRBD2 (5 bases). The V gene's germline CDR1 is SGHNT and CDR2 YENEEA. The V end was cut by 3 bases, the J end by 6 bases, with 13 bases between. This CDR3 spans 14 amino acids. Written as DNA, the CDR3 is TGTGCCAGCAGCTTTCTCTCAACTAGGGATACGCAGTATTTT. Amino acids: CASSFLSTRDTQYF.

The chain is built from TRBV29-1 and TRBJ2-7; D possibly corresponds to TRBD1 (6 bases). There are 16 residues in the CDR3. Germline V lookup: CDR1 SQVTM, CDR2 ANQGSEA. Trimming shortened V by 4 bases and J by 3 bases, and 22 bases separated the two germline ends. The CDR3 region is CSVVLWKTGTSYEQYF. The CDR3 DNA follows: TGCAGCGTTGTTTTGTGGAAAACAGGGACGAGCTACGAGCAGTACTTC.

V is TRBV6-5 and J is TRBJ2-2; maybe TRBD1 (5 bases). CDR3 size: 15 residues. The germline V gene encodes CDR1 MNHEY and CDR2 SVGAGI. Between the trimmed V and J ends, which lost 2 bases and 6 bases, there was a span of 13 bases. In DNA, the CDR3 is TGTGCCAGCAGTTACCAATTTCAGGGTTCCGGGGAGCTGTTTTTT. This codes for CASSYQFQGSGELFF.

The chain is built from TRBV3-1 and TRBJ2-1; 8 nucleotides agree with TRBD2. This CDR3 comprises 13 residues. Losses at the gene ends were 5 bases for V and 6 bases for J; bases not matched to a gene: 3. Germline CDR1 LGHDT, CDR2 YNNKEL (reference sequence). CDR3 region: CASSYTSGNEQFF. The CDR3 nucleotides read TGTGCCAGCAGCTACACTAGCGGCAATGAGCAGTTCTTC.

The chain is built from TRBV7-2 and TRBJ2-1; a possible D gene is TRBD1 (7 bases). The V gene's germline CDR1 is SGHTA and CDR2 FQGNSA. The ends were cut back, 1 base at V and 6 bases at J, with 13 bases in the middle. This CDR3 region has 15 residues. The CDR3 region has the DNA TGTGCCAGCAGCTTAGTTCAGGGGGGCGGCAATGAGCAGTTCTTC. Protein: CASSLVQGGGNEQFF. Full variable domain (missing parts from reference TRBV7-2 and TRBJ2-1): GAGVSQSPSNKVTEKGKDVELRCDPISGHTALYWYRQSLGQGLEFLIYFQGNSAPDKSGLPSDRFSAERTGGSVSTLTIQRTQQEDSAVYLCASSLVQGGGNEQFFGPGTRLTVL.

The chain uses TRBV12-3 or TRBV12-4 and TRBJ2-7; D unresolved. V lost 6 bases to trimming and J lost 2 bases, with 14 bases between them. The CDR3 runs 14 residues. CDR3 protein: CASSNWKIPYEQYF. CDR3 nucleotides: TGTGCCAGCAGCAACTGGAAGATCCCCTACGAGCAGTACTTC.

This clonotype occurred once. The rearrangement links TRBV5-1 to TRBJ2-5; D is possibly TRBD1 or TRBD2 (6 bases each). V lost 0 bases and J 1 base, leaving 13 bases between the germline ends. The CDR3 is 16 amino acids. Germline V CDR1 and CDR2: SGHRS, YFSETQ. The chain's CDR3 is CASSLGGAHTQETQYF. CDR3 coding DNA: TGCGCCAGCAGCTTGGGGGGGGCCCACACCCAAGAGACCCAGTACTTC. Looking up the rest from reference TRBV5-1 and TRBJ2-5 gives the full variable domain: KAGVTQTPRYLIKTRGQQVTLSCSPISGHRSVSWYQQTPGQGLQFLFEYFSETQRNKGNFPGRFSGRQFSNSRSEMNVSTLELGDSALYLCASSLGGAHTQETQYFGPGTRLLVL.

CDR3 protein: CASSSTGTGGSEQYF. The CDR3 DNA reads TGTGCCAGCAGTTCCACCGGGACAGGGGGCAGCGAGCAGTACTTC. This chain uses TRBV12-3 or TRBV12-4 with TRBJ2-7, with TRBD1 matching 12 bases. With 4 bases clipped from V and 6 bases from J, the junction kept 7 bases outside the gene matches. The CDR3 spans 15 residues.

This clonotype came up a few times. CDR3 region: CASSLRQILTQYF. CDR3 nucleotide sequence: TGTGCCAGCAGTTTAAGACAGATCCTTACGCAGTATTTT. The chain carries TRBV12-3 or TRBV12-4 and TRBJ2-3; maybe TRBD1 (5 bases). Trimming left V 2 bases short and J 8 bases short, with 11 bases between. The CDR3 loop spans 13 amino acids.

This chain connects TRBV5-4 to TRBJ2-7; 11 positions match TRBD2. Germline assignment: CDR1 SGHNT and CDR2 YYREEE (reference sequence). The CDR3 is made up of 15 amino acids. V lost 4 bases, J lost 3 bases, and 6 bases stayed unmatched. The CDR3 here is CASSGGTSGGYEQYF. The CDR3 DNA sequence: TGTGCCAGCAGCGGGGGGACTAGCGGTGGCTACGAGCAGTACTTC.

Details on this clonotype: The junction departs from the called germline gene at one end, perhaps through a read error. This rearrangement joins TRBV3-1 to TRBJ1-1; D is unclear. The V gene's germline CDR1 is LGHDT and CDR2 YNNKEL (reference sequence). The CDR3 runs to 15 residues. The DNA for the CDR3 is TGTGCCAGCAGCCCCTCGGGGAAGATGAATACTGAAGCTTTCTTT. It yields the protein CASSPSGKMNTEAFF.

The chain joins TRBV28 to TRBJ2-7, with D possibly TRBD2 on 6 matching bases. Germline lookup yields CDR1 MDHEN and CDR2 SYDVKM. V was shortened by 3 bases and J by 8 bases, with 23 bases between the two germline ends. This CDR3 has 16 amino acids. The CDR3: CASSLRGTRWGSKQYF. CDR3 in DNA: TGTGCCAGCAGTTTGCGGGGAACGCGGTGGGGTTCCAAGCAGTACTTC.

In its sample, this clonotype was seen many times. The V gene is TRBV15, the J gene TRBJ2-7; D not certain. The CDR3 is made up of 12 amino acids. The V gene's germline CDR1 is LNHNV and CDR2 YYDKDF (reference sequence). V was trimmed by 0 bases and J by 3 bases, leaving 3 bases between them. DNA for the CDR3: TGTGCCACCAGCAGAGACGGCTACGAGCAGTACTTC. Its translation: CATSRDGYEQYF.

V usage is TRBV20-1 and J usage is TRBJ2-7; TRBD2 is a possible D gene (6 bases). The CDR3 totals 13 residues. V lost 6 bases, J lost 0 bases, and 12 bases lay in between. The germline V gene encodes CDR1 DFQATT and CDR2 SNEGSKA (reference sequence). The CDR3 sequence is CSADRTNSYEQYF. For the CDR3, the DNA is TGCAGTGCCGACCGGACTAACTCCTACGAGCAGTACTTC.

V is TRBV11-2 and J is TRBJ2-5; 13 bases fit TRBD2. Germline V CDR1 and CDR2: SGHAT, FQNNGV. V trimming: 5 bases; J trimming: 7 bases; junction bases outside the gene matches: 7. This CDR3 comprises 15 residues. CDR3 DNA: TGTGCCAGCAGCCTCATTAGGACTAGCGGGGGGACCCAGTACTTC. Its protein product is CASSLIRTSGGTQYF.

This chain joins TRBV4-3 and TRBJ2-7, with D unresolved. CDR1 is LGHNA and CDR2 is YSLEER in the germline V gene. V lost 8 bases and J lost 4, with 15 bases in between. The CDR3 is made up of 13 amino acids. The CDR3 DNA follows: TGCGCCAGCGCCGTTGCCCGGAATTACGAGCAGTACTTC. Its protein is CASAVARNYEQYF.

The V and J genes are TRBV7-8 and TRBJ2-7, with 8 bases fitting TRBD1. The CDR3 sequence is 14 residues long. The V gene end was trimmed by 5 bases and the J gene end by 5 bases; junction bases not matched to a gene: 8. Germline V gives CDR1 SGHVS, CDR2 FQNEAQ. CDR3 region: CASSAWTGTHEQYF. CDR3 in DNA: TGTGCCAGCAGCGCCTGGACAGGGACCCACGAGCAGTACTTC.

This clonotype has a handful of counts. The J gene is TRBJ2-3, the V gene TRBV4-3; 7 nucleotides agree with TRBD1. The CDR3 runs 14 residues. V shed 2 bases and J 4 bases; nucleotides not matched to a gene: 3. The V gene's germline CDR1 is LGHNA and CDR2 YSLEER. The CDR3 reads CASSQTTGADTQYF. The CDR3 nucleotides read TGCGCCAGCAGCCAAACAACAGGGGCAGATACGCAGTATTTT.

The table lists this clonotype with a few counts. The V gene is TRBV4-3, the J gene TRBJ1-2; tentative D call: TRBD1 (5 bases). Germline CDR1 is LGHNA and CDR2 is YSLEER. With 1 base removed from V and 1 base from J, the gap between germline ends came to 13 bases. The CDR3 totals 16 residues. The chain's CDR3 is CASSQAGTGINYGYTF. The CDR3 DNA is TGCGCCAGCAGCCAAGCAGGGACGGGGATTAACTATGGCTACACCTTC.

CDR3 bases: TGCAGCGCAACTCCAACGGGAGGGAATGGCTACACCTTC. As protein: CSATPTGGNGYTF. The V and J genes are TRBV29-1 and TRBJ1-2; no clear D gene. The germline V gene encodes CDR1 SQVTM and CDR2 ANQGSEA. V lost 7 bases, J lost 6 bases, and 18 bases lay in between. This CDR3 has 13 amino acids.

CDR3 nucleotides: TGCGCCAGCAGCTTGGCCGGTGGGGGTCGGTCCTACGAGCAGTACTTC. It encodes CASSLAGGGRSYEQYF. The genes are TRBV5-1 and TRBJ2-7; D might be TRBD1 or TRBD2, each matching 5 bases. Germline values: CDR1 SGHRS, CDR2 YFSETQ. The germline V and J ends were trimmed by 0 bases and 1 base, with 14 bases remaining between them. There are 16 residues in the CDR3.

This clonotype has only a few counts. This CDR3 is CASNLQGWNTEAFF. In DNA, the CDR3 is TGTGCCAGCAATTTGCAGGGGTGGAACACTGAAGCTTTCTTT. The V and J genes are TRBV5-6 and TRBJ1-1, with D tentatively TRBD1 (6 bases). The CDR3 sequence is 14 residues long. From germline, CDR1 is SGHDT and CDR2 YYEEEE. Trimming removed 6 bases at V and 1 base at J, with 13 bases between.